A single sample is the source of the 4 T cell receptor beta chains below, sequenced in a study of blood T cell repertoires in COVID-19 (dated by TCRdb to between 2020 and 2021). Library construction relied on the immunoSEQ multiplex PCR assay. TCRdb mirrors the immuneACCESS table, restricted to in-frame sequences. Some clones are absent from its copies; in checked studies, under half trace to an unresolved V gene, and the reason for the others is unknown. Counted in this sample were over 400,000 clones; 85% to 90% of them appeared once. The ten largest clones add up to 7.8% of the sample. Sequenced material: peripheral blood. These receptors originate from a woman between 45 and 65 years old with COVID-19, enrolled during active disease.

This clone was observed a handful of times. This chain connects TRBV6-1 to TRBJ1-6, with no clear D. This CDR3 comprises 16 residues. With 3 bases removed from V and 9 bases from J, the gap between germline ends came to 18 bases. Germline CDR1 is MNHNS and CDR2 is SASEGT. The chain's CDR3 is CASSEVRAAKSSPLHF. In nucleotides, the CDR3 is TGTGCCAGCAGTGAGGTGAGGGCCGCGAAGAGTTCACCCCTCCACTTT.

This clone was detected once. The chain employs TRBV7-9 and TRBJ1-1, with a possible D match to TRBD1 (5 bases). The CDR3 extends over 13 amino acids. The germline V gene encodes CDR1 SEHNR and CDR2 FQNEAQ (reference sequence). Trimming pared 10 bases from V and 1 base from J, leaving 13 bases between. The CDR3 DNA follows: TGTGCCACCACAACGCAGGGGAACACTGAAGCTTTCTTT. It yields the protein CATTTQGNTEAFF. The full variable domain, in which reference TRBV7-9 and TRBJ1-1 provide the parts outside the CDR3, is DTGVSQNPRHKITKRGQNVTFRCDPISEHNRLYWYRQTLGQGPEFLTYFQNEAQLEKSRLLSDRFSAERPKGSFSTLEIQRTEQGDSAMYLCATTTQGNTEAFFGQGTRLTVV.

The rearrangement uses TRBV7-2 and TRBJ1-2; 7 nucleotides line up with TRBD1. Germline V lookup: CDR1 SGHTA, CDR2 FQGNSA. The CDR3 loop spans 13 amino acids. Losses at the gene ends were 6 bases for V and 4 bases for J; bases not matched to a gene: 5. CDR3 amino acids: CASRRDRAYGYTF. The CDR3 nucleotides are TGTGCCAGCAGGCGTGACAGGGCCTATGGCTACACCTTC.

The rearrangement links TRBV4-1 to TRBJ1-1; D gene ambiguous. Germline assignment: CDR1 MGHRA and CDR2 YSYEKL. V lost 0 bases to trimming and J lost 13 bases, with 24 bases between them. The CDR3 totals 16 residues. The CDR3 spells CASSQDPIDLSRVFFF. The CDR3 region has the DNA TGCGCCAGCAGCCAAGATCCCATCGATTTGTCCCGGGTTTTTTTCTTT.